The 32 T cell receptor beta chains below all came from one sample that was sequenced in a study of CD8 T cells in Susac syndrome. RNA totalling about 0.45 to 1 ug underwent reverse transcription with random hexamers. Each CDR3 protein gets one entry after TCRdb re-called the immunoSEQ multiplex PCR reads with MiXCR. The sample contains around 300,000 distinct CDR3 sequences, around 90% of which appear only once. What was sequenced was CD4+ T cells from PBMCs. These receptors all stem from a human donor with multiple sclerosis.

The chain uses TRBV12-3 or TRBV12-4 and TRBJ2-3; D gene unclear. The CDR3 sequence is 12 residues long. Trimming took 3 bases from V and 8 from J, leaving 9 bases between them. The CDR3 DNA follows: TGTGCCAGCAGTTTCTCCCTCGGTACGCAGTATTTT. Its translation: CASSFSLGTQYF.

The genes are TRBV19 and TRBJ2-2; the D is unclear. CDR3 length: 14 residues. Trimming left V 7 bases short and J 8 bases short, with 17 bases between. The germline V gene encodes CDR1 LNHDA and CDR2 SQIVND (reference sequence). CDR3 bases: TGTGCCAGTATCGAGACGGGTGGGTCTGGGGAGCTGTTTTTT. It is translated as CASIETGGSGELFF.

The J gene is TRBJ1-1, the V gene TRBV7-9; no firm D call. The CDR3 runs to 18 residues. Germline CDR1 is SEHNR and CDR2 is FQNEAQ (reference sequence). Trimming left V 2 bases short and J 4 bases short, with 23 bases between. CDR3 DNA sequence: TGTGCCAGCAGCTTATTCCTCATCGCAAAGGCACGCGGCACTGAAGCTTTCTTT. Its protein is CASSLFLIAKARGTEAFF.

This chain links TRBV29-1 with TRBJ1-2; D unresolved. Per germline, CDR1 SQVTM and CDR2 ANQGSEA. The CDR3 runs 14 residues. Trimming shortened V by 4 bases and J by 4 bases, and 16 bases separated the two germline ends. CDR3 DNA: TGCAGCGTTGGGGATCAACGGCGTGGCTATGGCTACACCTTC. Its translation: CSVGDQRRGYGYTF.

This chain uses TRBV7-6 with TRBJ1-4; weak D call: TRBD1 (5 bases). The V gene lost 2 bases and the J gene lost 3 bases, with 10 bases spanning the gap. Germline assignment: CDR1 SGHVS and CDR2 FNYEAQ. The CDR3 consists of 15 residues. CDR3 region: CASSLFQGANEKLFF. The CDR3 DNA follows: TGTGCCAGCAGCTTATTCCAGGGAGCTAATGAAAAACTGTTTTTT. Combining the CDR3 with reference TRBV7-6 and TRBJ1-4 gives the whole variable domain GAGVSQSPRYKVTKRGQDVALRCDPISGHVSLYWYRQALGQGPEFLTYFNYEAQQDKSGLPNDRFSAERPEGSISTLTIQRTEQRDSAMYRCASSLFQGANEKLFFGSGTQLSVL.

This clonotype was seen just once. The chain carries TRBV30 and TRBJ1-1, with D hard to call. Germline CDR1 reads GTSNPN; CDR2 reads SVGIG (reference sequence). The CDR3 is 12 residues long. The V gene lost 4 bases and the J gene lost 3 bases, with 9 bases spanning the gap. The CDR3 DNA reads TGTGCCTGGAAGAGGAGGGACACTGAAGCTTTCTTT. This encodes CAWKRRDTEAFF.

The V gene is TRBV11-3, the J gene TRBJ2-1; D unclear. This CDR3 spans 12 amino acids. The germline CDR1 and CDR2 sequences are SGHNT and YENEEA. Trimming pared 8 bases from V and 6 bases from J, leaving 11 bases between. In nucleotides, the CDR3 is TGTGCCAGCGGGCTAATCCCCAATGAGCAGTTCTTC. This codes for CASGLIPNEQFF. The full variable domain, in which reference TRBV11-3 and TRBJ2-1 provide the parts outside the CDR3, is EAGVVQSPRYKIIEKKQPVAFWCNPISGHNTLYWYLQNLGQGPELLIRYENEEAVDDSQLPKDRFSAERLKGVDSTLKIQPAELGDSAVYLCASGLIPNEQFFGPGTRLTVL.

This clonotype was picked up one time. V usage is TRBV20-1 and J usage is TRBJ1-4; possibly TRBD1 for D (6 bases). The CDR3 has 14 amino acids. Trimming stripped 0 bases from V and 8 bases from J, with 13 bases between. Germline lookup yields CDR1 DFQATT and CDR2 SNEGSKA (reference sequence). The CDR3 is CSAREKPQGEKLFF. CDR3 coding DNA: TGCAGTGCTAGAGAGAAGCCCCAGGGGGAAAAACTGTTTTTT.

This clonotype has a handful of counts. V usage is TRBV6-6 and J usage is TRBJ2-1; TRBD2 matches at 10 bases. V lost 5 bases, J lost 2 bases, and 0 bases stayed unmatched. Germline V gene lookup returns CDR1 MNHNY and CDR2 SVGAGI (reference sequence). The CDR3 has 14 residues. The CDR3 protein is CASSLAGAYNEQFF. In DNA form, the CDR3 reads TGTGCCAGCAGTCTAGCGGGAGCCTACAATGAGCAGTTCTTC.

In DNA form, the CDR3 reads TGTGCCAGCAGCCAAGCGGGGGCGCCCTACGAGCAGTACTTC. It is translated as CASSQAGAPYEQYF. This chain uses TRBV3-1 with TRBJ2-7; TRBD1 or TRBD2 may be the D gene (6 bases each). The CDR3 totals 14 residues. Germline V CDR1 and CDR2: LGHDT, YNNKEL (reference sequence). V was trimmed by 1 base and J by 2 bases, leaving 9 bases between them.

V and J are TRBV27 and TRBJ2-1, with a weak D call TRBD2 (6 bases). Germline values: CDR1 MNHEY, CDR2 SMNVEV (reference sequence). This CDR3 contains 14 residues. V shed 4 bases and J shed 15 bases, with 22 bases lying between them. This CDR3 reads CASSSPQGTHSPFF. Written as DNA, the CDR3 is TGTGCCAGCAGTTCTCCTCAAGGGACTCACAGCCCGTTCTTC.

The rearrangement joins TRBV19 to TRBJ2-2; D gene uncertain. The V gene lost 3 bases and the J gene lost 4 bases, with 9 bases spanning the gap. Germline CDR1 and CDR2: LNHDA and SQIVND (reference sequence). There are 14 residues in the CDR3. The CDR3 DNA follows: TGTGCCAGTAGTATCAGCAGAGGCACCGGGGAGCTGTTTTTT. Translation: CASSISRGTGELFF.

This sequence joins TRBV20-1 and TRBJ2-7, with 8 bases matching TRBD2. Germline CDR1 and CDR2: DFQATT and SNEGSKA (reference sequence). With V trimmed by 0 bases and J by 6 bases, 16 bases remained unmatched. There are 17 residues in the CDR3. The CDR3 DNA reads as TGCAGTGCTAGAGATCGGTTAGGTGGGACTAGTAGTGGCGAGCAGTACTTC. This translates into CSARDRLGGTSSGEQYF.

The chain's CDR3 is CASSQGGSTYNEQFF. DNA for the CDR3: TGCGCCAGCAGCCAAGGCGGGAGCACCTACAATGAGCAGTTCTTC. The genes are TRBV4-3 and TRBJ2-1; TRBD2 agrees at 7 bases. Germline V CDR1 and CDR2: LGHNA, YSLEER. V was clipped by 1 base and J by 2 bases; unmatched bases: 2. The CDR3 spans 15 residues.

The chain joins TRBV19 to TRBJ1-1; D may be TRBD1 (5 bases). This CDR3 has 16 residues. V was cut by 1 base and J by 6 bases, with 18 bases left in between. The V gene's germline CDR1 is LNHDA and CDR2 SQIVND (reference sequence). Written as DNA, the CDR3 is TGTGCCAGTAGTATAGGGGTTAGCAGGGTCGTCGCTGAAGCTTTCTTT. Residues: CASSIGVSRVVAEAFF.

This clonotype was counted a single time. The gene calls are TRBV13 and TRBJ2-2; D remains ambiguous. Deletions cut 5 bases from V and 3 bases from J, with 13 bases between. CDR3 length equals 15 residues. Germline V gene sequence: CDR1 PRHDT, CDR2 FYEKMQ (reference sequence). CDR3 residues: CASSPHDTYTGELFF. Here the CDR3 DNA reads TGTGCCAGCAGCCCTCACGACACCTACACCGGGGAGCTGTTTTTT.

On this clonotype itself: The junction does not match germline at one end; this may be a read error. The V gene is TRBV7-3, the J gene TRBJ1-5; D is uncertain. The germline V gene has CDR1 SGHTA and CDR2 FQGTGA. The CDR3 has 13 residues. For the CDR3, the DNA is TGTGCCAGCAGCTTCCTAAGCATTCAGCCCCAGCATTTT. Translating gives CASSFLSIQPQHF.

The sample holds one count of this clonotype. The V gene is TRBV19, the J gene TRBJ2-3; a possible D gene is TRBD1 (6 bases). The CDR3 length is 16 residues. The germline V gene encodes CDR1 LNHDA and CDR2 SQIVND (reference sequence). V was cut by 6 bases and J by 0 bases, with 16 bases left in between. CDR3 sequence reads: CASRLRTDPSTDTQYF. The CDR3 nucleotides are TGTGCCAGTAGACTGCGGACAGACCCAAGCACAGATACGCAGTATTTT.

This clonotype was detected only once. The chain recombines TRBV7-2 with TRBJ2-2; the match to TRBD2 covers 7 bases. The J segment lost 1 base and the V segment lost 2 bases, leaving 4 bases of the junction unmatched. This CDR3 is built from 16 residues. In germline, CDR1 is SGHTA, CDR2 FQGNSA. As DNA, the CDR3 is TGTGCCAGCAGCTTAAACGGCGGGGGGAACACCGGGGAGCTGTTTTTT. The encoded protein is CASSLNGGGNTGELFF.

V usage is TRBV18 and J usage is TRBJ1-1; TRBD1 matches 10 bases. The trim removed 4 bases at V and 1 base at J, leaving 6 bases unmatched. The CDR3 totals 16 residues. In germline, CDR1 is KGHSH, CDR2 LQKENI. DNA for the CDR3: TGTGCCAGCTCACTAGGGACAGGGGCCCCGAACACTGAAGCTTTCTTT. This codes for CASSLGTGAPNTEAFF. Looking up the rest from reference TRBV18 and TRBJ1-1 gives the full variable domain: NAGVMQNPRHLVRRRGQEARLRCSPMKGHSHVYWYRQLPEEGLKFMVYLQKENIIDESGMPKERFSAEFPKEGPSILRIQQVVRGDSAAYFCASSLGTGAPNTEAFFGQGTRLTVV.

This sequence joins TRBV3-1 and TRBJ1-2; tentative D call: TRBD1 (5 bases). This CDR3 has 16 amino acids. CDR1 LGHDT and CDR2 YNNKEL come from the germline V gene (reference sequence). V lost 1 base and J 2 bases, leaving 14 bases between the germline ends. CDR3 nucleotides: TGTGCCAGCAGCCAAGCCCCGGGGCCGATCAACTATGGCTACACCTTC. The encoded protein is CASSQAPGPINYGYTF.

This chain links TRBV6-5 with TRBJ2-7, with D unresolved. The germline CDR1 and CDR2 sequences are MNHEY and SVGAGI. CDR3 length: 14 residues. V was shortened by 5 bases and J by 4 bases, with 15 bases between the two germline ends. As DNA, the CDR3 is TGTGCCAGCAGTCCGGATATTAGTATGTACGAGCAGTACTTC. This sequence encodes CASSPDISMYEQYF.

In DNA, the CDR3 is TGCAGCGTCCTCCGGGAGGACAGGGTGAAGCAGTACTTC. Residues: CSVLREDRVKQYF. The chain couples TRBV29-1 to TRBJ2-7; possible D gene TRBD1, 8 bases. Germline CDR1 SQVTM, CDR2 ANQGSEA. Trimming removed 6 bases at V and 8 bases at J, with 20 bases between. CDR3 length: 13 residues.

The chain recombines TRBV12-3 or TRBV12-4 with TRBJ1-2, with D possibly matching TRBD1 (6 bases). The CDR3 length is 15 residues. V shed 7 bases and J shed 4 bases, with 19 bases lying between them. Here the CDR3 DNA reads TGTGCCAGCACCCTTTCTAAGGGGGGTAGCTATGGCTACACCTTC. Protein sequence: CASTLSKGGSYGYTF.

The rearrangement uses TRBV24-1 and TRBJ2-5, with TRBD1 as a possible D gene (6 bases). V gave up 3 bases and J gave up 1 base, with 11 bases separating them. The CDR3 consists of 15 residues. CDR1 and CDR2 from the germline V gene are KGHDR and SFDVKD. The CDR3 region has the DNA TGTGCCACCAGTGATCCCGGGACAACCCAAGAGACCCAGTACTTC. It specifies CATSDPGTTQETQYF.

V usage is TRBV2 and J usage is TRBJ1-3; no clear D gene. Trimming left V 7 bases short and J 0 bases short, with 7 bases between. CDR1 and CDR2 (germline): SNHLY, FYNNEI. The length of the CDR3 is 13 residues. CDR3 DNA sequence: TGTGCCAGCATAGCGGACTCTGGAAACACCATATATTTT. Protein sequence: CASIADSGNTIYF.

The chain joins TRBV20-1 to TRBJ2-1; no clear D. CDR1 and CDR2 (germline): DFQATT, SNEGSKA (reference sequence). The CDR3 sequence is 15 residues long. Between the trimmed V and J ends, which lost 3 bases and 8 bases, there was a span of 20 bases. The CDR3 loop reads CSARARKPQYDEQFF. Here the CDR3 DNA reads TGCAGTGCTAGGGCAAGGAAACCGCAATACGATGAGCAGTTCTTC.

In its sample, this clonotype was seen once. This chain uses TRBV4-2 with TRBJ2-7, with 7 bases identical to TRBD2. The CDR3 runs 18 residues. The germline V gene encodes CDR1 LGHNA and CDR2 YNFKEQ. Trimming removed 2 bases from V and 7 bases from J; junction bases left unmatched: 20. CDR3 residues: CASSQTGLSTGGNGEQYF. Written as DNA, the CDR3 is TGTGCCAGCAGCCAAACGGGACTATCCACCGGGGGAAACGGGGAGCAGTACTTC.

The chain couples TRBV12-3 or TRBV12-4 to TRBJ2-7; perhaps TRBD2 as D (6 bases). The CDR3 has 15 amino acids. Trimming left V 6 bases short and J 1 base short, with 16 bases between. The CDR3, as DNA: TGTGCCAGCAGCCGGGGACTCATCGCGTCCTACGAGCAGTACTTC. Translation: CASSRGLIASYEQYF.

The chain carries TRBV6-5 and TRBJ2-7; D not certain. V gave up 2 bases and J gave up 0 bases, with 8 bases separating them. CDR3 length equals 14 residues. Germline V gives CDR1 MNHEY, CDR2 SVGAGI. The DNA of the CDR3 is TGTGCCAGCAGTTACGGGGAAAACTCCTACGAGCAGTACTTC. This translates into CASSYGENSYEQYF.

To note about this clonotype: A junction end diverges from the germline sequence, so it may reflect a read error. The CDR3 is CARSGKRGWGTEAFF. The DNA for the CDR3 is TGTGCCCGGAGTGGTAAGAGGGGATGGGGCACTGAAGCTTTCTTT. The V and J genes are TRBV30 and TRBJ1-1, with a weak D call TRBD1 (5 bases). The germline V gene encodes CDR1 GTSNPN and CDR2 SVGIG (reference sequence). This CDR3 has 15 amino acids. Looking up the rest from reference TRBV30 and TRBJ1-1 gives the full variable domain: SQTIHQWPATLVQPVGSPLSLECTVEGTSNPNLYWYRQAAGRGLQLLFYSVGIGQISSEVPQNLSASRPQDRQFILSSKKLLLSDSGFYLCARSGKRGWGTEAFFGQGTRLTVV.

This chain joins TRBV4-2 and TRBJ1-1, with TRBD1 identical over 8 bases. V was clipped by 0 bases and J by 1 base; unmatched bases: 4. The germline CDR1 and CDR2 sequences are LGHNA and YNFKEQ. This CDR3 region has 16 residues. CDR3 protein: CASSQDADRANTEAFF. CDR3 DNA: TGTGCCAGCAGCCAAGATGCGGACAGGGCGAACACTGAAGCTTTCTTT.